These 32 T cell receptor beta chains came from one sample sequenced in a study of blood T cell repertoires in COVID-19 (dated by TCRdb to 2020 to 2022). The receptor library was made with the immunoSEQ multiplex PCR assay. TCRdb holds this immuneACCESS table with in-frame rearrangements only. Some clones are missing; in checked studies, unresolved V genes explain under half, and the rest has no known cause. For this sample there are some 67,000 clones; about 83% appear just once. The ten largest clones take up around a fifth of the sample. Sequenced sample: peripheral blood. These receptors all stem from a woman at least 80 years old with acute or convalescent COVID-19.

CDR3 sequence (DNA): TGTGCCAGCAGTTCTTGGGGACAGGGGGGCGATGGCTACACCTTC. It codes for CASSSWGQGGDGYTF. The rearrangement uses TRBV6-5 and TRBJ1-2; TRBD1 matches 11 bases. CDR3 length equals 15 residues. Per the germline V gene, CDR1 is MNHEY and CDR2 is SVGAGI. The V and J ends lost 4 bases and 6 bases, in that order; junction bases with no gene match: 7.

The CDR3 protein is CASSLGHSINEQFF. The DNA of the CDR3 is TGTGCCAGCAGTTTAGGCCACAGCATCAATGAGCAGTTCTTC. V and J are TRBV28 and TRBJ2-1; D is undetermined. Trimming removed 2 bases from V and 6 bases from J, with 11 bases in between. CDR1 and CDR2 from the germline V gene are MDHEN and SYDVKM. The CDR3 totals 14 residues.

The chain employs TRBV30 and TRBJ2-1; D is perhaps TRBD2 (6 bases). Looked up from germline, CDR1 is GTSNPN and CDR2 is SVGIG (reference sequence). V was clipped by 2 bases and J by 4 bases, with 12 bases between them. The CDR3 extends over 14 amino acids. DNA of the CDR3: TGTGCCTGGAGTTTTGGCGGGGAGTACAATGAGCAGTTCTTC. Amino acids: CAWSFGGEYNEQFF.

The chain links TRBV7-2 to TRBJ2-1; no clear D gene. CDR3 size: 15 residues. Germline-derived CDR1 and CDR2 are SGHTA and FQGNSA. Trimming took off 1 base at V and 4 bases at J, with 11 bases between the two ends. The CDR3 reads CASSLGPESYNEQFF. Here the CDR3 DNA reads TGTGCCAGCAGCTTAGGGCCTGAAAGTTACAATGAGCAGTTCTTC.

The CDR3 DNA is TGTGCCAGCAGTAGAGGGCCGAACTATGGCTACACCTTC. Encoded protein: CASSRGPNYGYTF. V gene TRBV6-5 combines with J gene TRBJ1-2; D ambiguous. This CDR3 comprises 13 residues. V shed 5 bases and J shed 2 bases, with 9 bases lying between them. Per the germline V gene, CDR1 is MNHEY and CDR2 is SVGAGI.

The chain couples TRBV3-1 (or the pseudogene TRBV3-2) to TRBJ2-5; tentatively, D is TRBD2 (6 bases). V shed 0 bases and J shed 4 bases, with 6 bases lying between them. This CDR3 is built from 13 residues. Germline V gene data show CDR1 as LGHDT and CDR2 as YNNKEL (reference sequence). CDR3 residues: CASSQERGETQYF. CDR3 bases: TGTGCCAGCAGCCAAGAGCGGGGAGAGACCCAGTACTTC.

The gene calls are TRBV4-2 and TRBJ2-2, with 10 bases matching TRBD2. The CDR3 is 16 amino acids. V shed 5 bases and J 5 bases; nucleotides not matched to a gene: 8. CDR1 and CDR2 from the germline V gene are LGHNA and YNFKEQ. The CDR3 DNA sequence: TGTGCCAGCAGCTACTCTAGCGGGAGTGGGACCGGGGAGCTGTTTTTT. Translation: CASSYSSGSGTGELFF.

The chain has TRBV4-3 and TRBJ2-1; 7 nucleotides match TRBD2. The CDR3 spans 18 residues. Trimming cost V 1 base and J 8 bases; bases outside gene matches: 17. Germline V gives CDR1 LGHNA, CDR2 YSLEER. CDR3: CASSQARIAGAGVDEQFF. The DNA for the CDR3 is TGCGCCAGCAGCCAAGCCCGAATCGCGGGAGCCGGGGTGGATGAGCAGTTCTTC.

The chain has TRBV24-1 and TRBJ2-1; 11 bases align to TRBD2. CDR3 length: 14 residues. Looked up from germline, CDR1 is KGHDR and CDR2 is SFDVKD. Trimming cost V 6 bases and J 9 bases; bases outside gene matches: 6. The CDR3 reads CATSTLAGVGEQFF. CDR3 sequence (DNA): TGTGCCACCAGTACACTAGCGGGAGTCGGTGAGCAGTTCTTC.

This clone was counted a few times. The chain carries TRBV2 and TRBJ2-5; 8 nucleotides match TRBD1. The CDR3 loop spans 15 amino acids. Germline CDR1 is SNHLY and CDR2 is FYNNEI. Trimming at V came to 5 bases and at J to 2 bases, leaving 7 bases not matched to a gene. The CDR3 loop reads CASSLGQGQQETQYF. The CDR3 bases are TGTGCCAGCAGTTTAGGACAGGGTCAGCAAGAGACCCAGTACTTC. The whole variable domain, filled in from reference TRBV2 and TRBJ2-5, reads EPEVTQTPSHQVTQMGQEVILRCVPISNHLYFYWYRQILGQKVEFLVSFYNNEISEKSEIFDDQFSVERPDGSNFTLKIRSTKLEDSAMYFCASSLGQGQQETQYFGPGTRLLVL.

This rearrangement joins TRBV2 to TRBJ1-5; the D gene is possibly TRBD1 (6 bases). Germline CDR1 SNHLY, CDR2 FYNNEI. CDR3 size: 15 residues. Trimming took off 7 bases at V and 4 bases at J, with 17 bases between the two ends. CDR3: CASTPGQGRNQPQHF. The CDR3 DNA sequence: TGTGCCAGCACTCCGGGGCAGGGGAGAAATCAGCCCCAGCATTTT.

CDR3 sequence: CASSQGGGYEQYF. The CDR3 DNA is TGTGCCAGCAGCCAAGGCGGGGGCTACGAGCAGTACTTC. The chain joins TRBV3-1 (or the pseudogene TRBV3-2) to TRBJ2-7, with TRBD2 identical over 7 bases. Trimming cost V 1 base and J 3 bases; bases outside gene matches: 0. This CDR3 is 13 amino acids long. The V gene's germline CDR1 is LGHDT and CDR2 YNNKEL (reference sequence).

The sample holds a few counts of this clone. V and J are TRBV6-5 and TRBJ1-1; 8 positions agree with TRBD1. CDR3 length: 13 residues. Germline assignment: CDR1 MNHEY and CDR2 SVGAGI. Trimming at V came to 6 bases and at J to 8 bases, leaving 8 bases not matched to a gene. DNA for the CDR3: TGTGCCAGCAGGGGCAGGGGGCGGGAGGAAGCTTTCTTT. The encoded protein is CASRGRGREEAFF.

This clone was found a few times. V gene TRBV29-1 combines with J gene TRBJ1-4, with 11 nucleotides matching TRBD1. V lost 4 bases, J lost 7 bases, and 2 bases stayed unmatched. Germline V gene data show CDR1 as SQVTM and CDR2 as ANQGSEA. This CDR3 region has 13 residues. CDR3 bases: TGCAGCGTTGGGGGGACAGGGGGTGAAAAACTGTTTTTT. This translates into CSVGGTGGEKLFF. The full variable domain, its missing parts supplied by reference TRBV29-1 and TRBJ1-4, is SAVISQKPSRDICQRGTSLTIQCQVDSQVTMMFWYRQQPGQSLTLIATANQGSEATYESGFVIDKFPISRPNLTFSTLTVSNMSPEDSSIYLCSVGGTGGEKLFFGSGTQLSVL.

CDR3 loop: CASSPFRDSVGNTIYF. The DNA for the CDR3 is TGTGCCAGCTCACCCTTCCGGGACAGTGTCGGAAACACCATATATTTT. This rearrangement joins TRBV18 to TRBJ1-3, with 7 bases identical to TRBD1. CDR3 length: 16 residues. Germline loops: CDR1 KGHSH, CDR2 LQKENI. Trimming cost V 3 bases and J 4 bases; bases outside gene matches: 9.

The V gene is TRBV28, the J gene TRBJ1-1; 8 bases are a match to TRBD1. CDR3 length: 16 residues. Germline loops: CDR1 MDHEN, CDR2 SYDVKM. V shed 6 bases, J shed 6 bases, and the junction held 15 bases outside the gene matches. The CDR3 sequence: CASSRTGRLSDAEAFF. The DNA of the CDR3 is TGTGCCAGCAGCAGGACAGGGAGATTGAGTGACGCTGAAGCTTTCTTT.

The chain carries TRBV4-2 and TRBJ1-2; D uncertain. V was trimmed by 0 bases and J by 0 bases, leaving 11 bases between them. The CDR3 has 16 residues. Germline lookup yields CDR1 LGHNA and CDR2 YNFKEQ. Here the CDR3 DNA reads TGTGCCAGCAGCCAAGATCCTGGAGTCCCTAACTATGGCTACACCTTC. As protein: CASSQDPGVPNYGYTF.

The rearrangement joins TRBV5-5 to TRBJ2-1, with D possibly being TRBD1 (6 bases). CDR1 is SGHKS, CDR2 YYEKEE, per germline (reference sequence). The CDR3 length is 13 residues. The ends were cut back, 3 bases at V and 4 bases at J, with 8 bases in the middle. CDR3 residues: CASSYGQYNEQFF. CDR3 coding DNA: TGTGCCAGCAGCTATGGACAGTACAATGAGCAGTTCTTC.

The chain is built from TRBV5-1 and TRBJ2-5; TRBD2 is a possible D gene (5 bases). This CDR3 is built from 14 residues. Germline assignment: CDR1 SGHRS and CDR2 YFSETQ. Trimming took 0 bases from V and 2 from J, leaving 8 bases between them. DNA of the CDR3: TGCGCCAGCAGCTTGGGGGGAGCTCAAGAGACCCAGTACTTC. Amino acid sequence: CASSLGGAQETQYF. Full variable domain (remainder filled in from reference TRBV5-1 and TRBJ2-5): KAGVTQTPRYLIKTRGQQVTLSCSPISGHRSVSWYQQTPGQGLQFLFEYFSETQRNKGNFPGRFSGRQFSNSRSEMNVSTLELGDSALYLCASSLGGAQETQYFGPGTRLLVL.

This chain links TRBV9 with TRBJ2-7, with 8 bases that match TRBD1. CDR1 and CDR2 from the germline V gene are SGDLS and YYNGEE. With V trimmed by 0 bases and J by 3 bases, 2 bases remained unmatched. There are 14 residues in the CDR3. CDR3 sequence (DNA): TGTGCCAGCAGCGTAGCTACAGGGGGCTACGAGCAGTACTTC. Translating gives CASSVATGGYEQYF.

This clone was picked up a small number of times. The chain has TRBV5-1 and TRBJ2-7; no clear D. Germline lookup yields CDR1 SGHRS and CDR2 YFSETQ. CDR3 length: 13 amino acids. V was pared by 0 bases and J by 3 bases, with 7 bases between. The CDR3 region is CASSLDSYYEQYF. The CDR3, as DNA: TGCGCCAGCAGCTTGGACTCATACTACGAGCAGTACTTC.

V and J are TRBV5-5 and TRBJ1-5, with 10 bases that match TRBD1. The CDR3 is made up of 15 amino acids. The V gene's germline CDR1 is SGHKS and CDR2 YYEKEE (reference sequence). The V gene end was trimmed by 0 bases and the J gene end by 6 bases; junction bases not matched to a gene: 3. The CDR3 DNA reads TGTGCCAGCAGCTTGGGGGACAGGGGTAGTCAGCCCCAGCATTTT. Protein sequence: CASSLGDRGSQPQHF. The variable domain in full, completed from reference TRBV5-5 and TRBJ1-5, reads DAGVTQSPTHLIKTRGQQVTLRCSPISGHKSVSWYQQVLGQGPQFIFQYYEKEERGRGNFPDRFSARQFPNYSSELNVNALLLGDSALYLCASSLGDRGSQPQHFGDGTRLSIL.

The rearrangement uses TRBV28 and TRBJ2-7; 7 nucleotides line up with TRBD2. The CDR3 has 13 residues. The germline gives CDR1 MDHEN, CDR2 SYDVKM. The J segment lost 7 bases and the V segment lost 4 bases, leaving 7 bases of the junction unmatched. In DNA, the CDR3 is TGTGCCAGCAGTTACGGGAGGACTAGGGAGCAGTACTTC. Protein sequence: CASSYGRTREQYF.

The chain combines TRBV6-5 with TRBJ2-7, with D maybe TRBD1 (5 bases). The CDR3 sequence is 13 residues long. Between the trimmed V and J ends, which lost 7 bases and 10 bases, there was a span of 20 bases. CDR1 and CDR2 from the germline V gene are MNHEY and SVGAGI. CDR3 protein: CASTPTAPPIQYF. CDR3 in DNA: TGTGCCAGCACCCCGACAGCACCCCCGATCCAGTACTTC.

There are a few counts of this clone. The rearrangement joins TRBV6-5 to TRBJ2-2; weak D call: TRBD2 (5 bases). The CDR3 loop spans 11 amino acids. Germline V gene sequence: CDR1 MNHEY, CDR2 SVGAGI. With 6 bases removed from V and 7 bases from J, the gap between germline ends came to 6 bases. CDR3 protein: CASRDFGELFF. The CDR3 coding sequence is TGTGCCAGCAGGGACTTCGGGGAGCTGTTTTTT.

The DNA of the CDR3 is TGTGCCAGCAGCTTAGCGGGAGGGCATTCCTACAATGAGCAGTTCTTC. It yields the protein CASSLAGGHSYNEQFF. This sequence joins TRBV7-2 and TRBJ2-1, with 7 bases lining up with TRBD2. The V gene end was trimmed by 0 bases and the J gene end by 1 base; junction bases not matched to a gene: 3. There are 16 residues in the CDR3. Germline loops: CDR1 SGHTA, CDR2 FQGNSA.

The V call is TRBV4-2, the J call TRBJ2-6; unclear D gene. This CDR3 contains 18 residues. Per germline, CDR1 LGHNA and CDR2 YNFKEQ. Trimming pared 2 bases from V and 0 bases from J, leaving 14 bases between. CDR3 nucleotides: TGTGCCAGCAGCCAATTCCATTTAACAGCCTCTGGGGCCAACGTCCTGACTTTC. Translating it yields CASSQFHLTASGANVLTF.

This clone was detected only a few times. In the same sample, other DNA sequences code for this CDR3. This rearrangement joins TRBV18 to TRBJ1-1; TRBD1 aligns across 7 bases. Per germline, CDR1 KGHSH and CDR2 LQKENI. The CDR3 length is 14 residues. V lost 1 base, J lost 2 bases, and 1 base stayed unmatched. As DNA, the CDR3 is TGTGCCAGCTCACCACGACAGGGAAACACTGAAGCTTTCTTT. Translated, it gives CASSPRQGNTEAFF.

The rearrangement uses TRBV18 and TRBJ2-7, with D perhaps matching TRBD1 (5 bases). CDR1 is KGHSH and CDR2 is LQKENI in the germline V gene. Trimming stripped 3 bases from V and 5 bases from J, with 17 bases between. The CDR3 has 15 amino acids. DNA for the CDR3: TGTGCCAGCTCACCCAACCTGGGGCGATGGCACGAGCAGTACTTC. It yields the protein CASSPNLGRWHEQYF.

V is TRBV7-2 and J is TRBJ1-1, with 8 positions matching TRBD1. J gave up 7 bases and V 4 bases, and 8 bases lay outside the gene matches. CDR1 and CDR2 (germline): SGHTA, FQGNSA. The CDR3 is 14 residues long. CDR3 DNA: TGTGCCAGCAGCTCAGACAGGGGCGCGAGTGAAGCTTTCTTT. Translated: CASSSDRGASEAFF.

The chain links TRBV18 to TRBJ1-3; D may be TRBD1 (6 bases). V lost 0 bases and J lost 4, with 10 bases in between. The CDR3 spans 15 residues. The germline V gene has CDR1 KGHSH and CDR2 LQKENI. The DNA for the CDR3 is TGTGCCAGCTCACCACCGTCAGGGACAGGAAACACCATATATTTT. It specifies CASSPPSGTGNTIYF. The entire variable domain, with the rest obtained from reference TRBV18 and TRBJ1-3, is as follows: NAGVMQNPRHLVRRRGQEARLRCSPMKGHSHVYWYRQLPEEGLKFMVYLQKENIIDESGMPKERFSAEFPKEGPSILRIQQVVRGDSAAYFCASSPPSGTGNTIYFGEGSWLTVV.

The J gene is TRBJ1-1, the V gene TRBV11-2; a weak D match, TRBD1 (6 bases). Per germline, CDR1 SGHAT and CDR2 FQNNGV. The V and J ends lost 3 bases and 1 base respectively, with 6 bases between them. CDR3 length equals 13 residues. For the CDR3, the DNA is TGTGCCAGCAGCTTGGGACAGAACACTGAAGCTTTCTTT. It translates to CASSLGQNTEAFF. Full variable domain (missing parts from reference TRBV11-2 and TRBJ1-1): EAGVAQSPRYKIIEKRQSVAFWCNPISGHATLYWYQQILGQGPKLLIQFQNNGVVDDSQLPKDRFSAERLKGVDSTLKIQPAKLEDSAVYLCASSLGQNTEAFFGQGTRLTVV.